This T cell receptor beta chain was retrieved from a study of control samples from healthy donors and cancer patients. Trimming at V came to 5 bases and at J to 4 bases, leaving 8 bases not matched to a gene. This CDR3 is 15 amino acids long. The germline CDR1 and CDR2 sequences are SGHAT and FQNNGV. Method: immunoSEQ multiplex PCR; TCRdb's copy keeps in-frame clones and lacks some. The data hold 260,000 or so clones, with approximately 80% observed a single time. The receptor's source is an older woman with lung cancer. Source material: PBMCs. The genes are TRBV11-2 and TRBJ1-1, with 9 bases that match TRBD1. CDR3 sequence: CASSPMRTGVTEAFF. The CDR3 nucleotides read TGTGCCAGCAGCCCAATGAGGACAGGGGTCACTGAAGCTTTCTTT.